This TCR beta chain came from a study of shared clonotypes between healthy human individuals (dated by TCRdb to the early 2020s). Looking at the study overall: A couple of women and a few men aged 18 to 49 years were included in the cohort. For each donor, CD4 naive and CD4 memory were each given three plates, CD8 naive was given two plates, and CD8 memory was given one plate. Blood TCR repertoires of five healthy adults were deeply sequenced to estimate repertoire size and the extent of clonotype sharing between individuals. To increase sequencing depth and limit assay-specific biases, different laboratories used diverse techniques to prepare libraries and sequence TCR repertoires. Leukapheresis yielded between about 0.8 and 8.9 billion PBMCs per donor. Findings and caveats that apply to the study as a whole: Compared with non-shared clonotypes, the clonotypes found in all four sorted-subset donors had higher generation probabilities. Pairwise subsampling indicated that sequencing depth was expected to affect the degree of clonotype sharing among donors. The small number of donors limited the genetic and exposure-history diversity represented. When several donors were compared, the shared fraction of clonotypes was roughly 5% for naive CD4, approximately 3.3% for naive CD8, 2.3% for memory CD4, and 0.4% for memory CD8. Even with the large sequencing depth, rarefaction of the sorted-subset datasets indicated that sequencing was incomplete. Naive subsets generally had larger estimated clonotype richness than memory subsets did. Sampling was limited to blood, and TCR repertoires in tissue likely differ from TCR repertoires in blood.

Regarding this clone: What this receptor recognizes is not known. One base away there is no much larger clone; base qualities are not given.

Using the deep immunoSEQ assay, multiplex PCR amplified TCR CDR3 regions from genomic DNA. Extracted genomic DNA from each cell subset was spread evenly across all wells of several immunoSEQ 96-well plates, with each plate serving as a replicate. For sorted subsets, 150 to 250 ng of genomic DNA, equivalent to around 30,000 T cell genomes, went into each replicate PCR. Purified libraries were measured with a Qubit 3.0 fluorometer, size-checked on a Bioanalyzer 2100, and measured again with the KAPA Library Quantification kit. Every immunoSEQ 96-well plate was sequenced on a dedicated single-read 150-cycle Illumina NextSeq 550 flow cell. Regarding the original processing steps: Because the immunoSEQ output included only junctional sequences and no quality scores, the filtering could not be the same as the filtering used for full-length reads. Sequences were annotated with PyIR, a Python wrapper for IgBLAST v1.9, and V/J genes and CDR3 were assigned using IMGT germline references. Any read was removed if the V/J assignment was weak (E-value above 1e-6), the CDR3 was missing, or the read contained stop codons, out-of-frame junctions, or ambiguous translated residues. V3J clonotypes were defined by identical inferred V gene, J gene, and CDR3 amino acid sequence. The percentage overlap between two repertoires was calculated by dividing the number of shared unique clonotypes by the size of the smaller repertoire. RTK rarefaction, the Chao1 estimator, and Recon v2.1 estimates of unobserved clonotypes were used to assess repertoire richness. Generation probabilities for all TCRbeta clonotypes obtained by the gDNA method from a handful of donors were computed using OLGA. Entries here come from immuneACCESS through TCRdb and include only in-frame sequences with V and J called. Some clones fail to appear in such tables; in the studies checked, an unresolved V gene covers under half of the shortfall, and the cause of the remainder is unknown. The DNA gave D and trimming, while V, J and clone size come from that table. Here the sample has 1.4 million to 1.5 million clones; around 97% occur a single time. The ten largest clones capture roughly 1.2% of the sample.

Donors were healthy HIV-negative adults with no recently reported acute infections or vaccinations. All donors were Caucasian adults living in Nashville, Tennessee, USA. CD4+ T cells were enriched by magnetic negative selection, after which naive cells were positively selected on CD45RA and the negative fraction was taken as the memory subset. Blood was obtained by leukapheresis, after which PBMCs were separated by Ficoll-Histopaque density gradient centrifugation and cryopreserved in liquid nitrogen vapor phase. Purity and quantity of every magnetically sorted T cell population were checked by analytical flow cytometry. Each sorted fraction had its genomic DNA isolated and then quantified by UV absorbance on a Nanodrop 2000c. CDR3 length: 15 amino acids, cysteine to phenylalanine. Only the CDR3 DNA stays, 45 bases, in frame from base 1. Ends trimmed: V by 4 bases, J by 4 bases; bases unmatched to a gene: 9. The germline V gene supplies CDR1 LGHNA and CDR2 YSLEER.

Sequences were obtained from naive CD4+ T cells sorted from blood. This specimen's cell subset or site label, per the study, means: CD45RA+ positively selected. This receptor was taken from a man aged 30 to 39 in good health. The receptor chain draws on TRBV4-3 and TRBJ1-2; 7 central nucleotides agree with TRBD1. This receptor has the CDR3 CASSPGIGGGYGYTF. Read as DNA, the sequence is TGCGCCAGCAGCCCAGGCATAGGGGGCGGCTATGGCTACACCTTC.